What follows is one T cell receptor (beta chain) and its context. The entry originates in a study of blood T cell repertoires in COVID-19. About the study: T cells, B-cell-depleted T cells, or PBMCs provided the cDNA or gDNA that served as material.

Authors' data handling: The authors estimated nucleated cell counts from reference gene primer amplification. Using immunoSEQ multiplex PCR, the repertoire was profiled, and TCRdb retains in-frame clones only, with some absent. V and J calls and clone size are given by that table; D and trimming were obtained from the DNA. Here the sample spans hundreds of thousands of clones, 88% being singletons. In germline, CDR1 is KGHDR, CDR2 SFDVKD. The CDR3 has 15 amino acids. V lost 8 bases and J lost 2, with 17 bases in between. V gene TRBV24-1 combines with J gene TRBJ1-2, with a possible D match to TRBD1 (6 bases). This receptor was taken from a woman aged 25 to 39 with acute or convalescent COVID-19. Material for sequencing was peripheral blood. The CDR3 DNA reads TGTGCCACCACCGCCCGACCCGACAGGAACTATGGCTACACCTTC. Translating gives CATTARPDRNYGYTF.